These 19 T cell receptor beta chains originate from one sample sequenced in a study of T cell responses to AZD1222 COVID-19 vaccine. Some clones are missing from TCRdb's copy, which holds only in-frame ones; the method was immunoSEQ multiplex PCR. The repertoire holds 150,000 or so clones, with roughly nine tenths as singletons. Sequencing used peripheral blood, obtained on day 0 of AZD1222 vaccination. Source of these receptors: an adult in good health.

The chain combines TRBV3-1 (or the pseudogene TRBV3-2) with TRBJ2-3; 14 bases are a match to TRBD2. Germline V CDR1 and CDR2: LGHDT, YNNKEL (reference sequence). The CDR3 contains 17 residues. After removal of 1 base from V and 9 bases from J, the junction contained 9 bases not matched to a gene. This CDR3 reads CASSQGLTSGGAWTQYF. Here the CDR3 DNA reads TGTGCCAGCAGCCAAGGTCTGACTAGCGGGGGGGCTTGGACGCAGTATTTT.

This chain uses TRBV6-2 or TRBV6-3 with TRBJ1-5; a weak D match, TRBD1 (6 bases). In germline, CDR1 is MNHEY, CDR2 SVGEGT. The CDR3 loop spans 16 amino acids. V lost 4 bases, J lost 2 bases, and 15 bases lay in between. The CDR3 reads CASSLTGRGGNQPQHF. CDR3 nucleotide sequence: TGTGCCAGCAGTTTAACAGGGCGAGGTGGCAATCAGCCCCAGCATTTT.

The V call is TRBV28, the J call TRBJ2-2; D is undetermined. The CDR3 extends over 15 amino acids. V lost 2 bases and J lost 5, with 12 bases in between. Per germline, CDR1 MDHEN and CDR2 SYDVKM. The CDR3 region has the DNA TGTGCCAGCAGTTTAGGTTTACGCAGAACCGGGGAGCTGTTTTTT. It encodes CASSLGLRRTGELFF.

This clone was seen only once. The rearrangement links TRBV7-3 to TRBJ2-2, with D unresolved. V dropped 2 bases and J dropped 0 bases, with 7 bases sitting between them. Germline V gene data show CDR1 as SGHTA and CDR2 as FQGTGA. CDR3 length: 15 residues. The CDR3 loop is CASSLAATNTGELFF. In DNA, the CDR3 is TGTGCCAGCAGCTTAGCGGCAACGAACACCGGGGAGCTGTTTTTT.

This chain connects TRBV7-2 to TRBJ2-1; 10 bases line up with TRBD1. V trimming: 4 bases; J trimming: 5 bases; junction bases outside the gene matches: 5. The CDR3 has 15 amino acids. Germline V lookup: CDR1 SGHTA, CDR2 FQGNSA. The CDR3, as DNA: TGTGCCAGCAGCTCGGGACAGGGGTCCCACAATGAGCAGTTCTTC. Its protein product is CASSSGQGSHNEQFF. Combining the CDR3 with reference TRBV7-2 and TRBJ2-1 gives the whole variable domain GAGVSQSPSNKVTEKGKDVELRCDPISGHTALYWYRQSLGQGLEFLIYFQGNSAPDKSGLPSDRFSAERTGGSVSTLTIQRTQQEDSAVYLCASSSGQGSHNEQFFGPGTRLTVL.

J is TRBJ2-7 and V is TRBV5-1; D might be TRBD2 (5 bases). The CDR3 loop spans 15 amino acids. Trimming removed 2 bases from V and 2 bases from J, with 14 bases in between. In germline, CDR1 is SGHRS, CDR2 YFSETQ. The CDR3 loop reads CASSLAVTPPYEQYF. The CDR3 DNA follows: TGCGCCAGCAGCTTAGCGGTGACTCCTCCCTACGAGCAGTACTTC.

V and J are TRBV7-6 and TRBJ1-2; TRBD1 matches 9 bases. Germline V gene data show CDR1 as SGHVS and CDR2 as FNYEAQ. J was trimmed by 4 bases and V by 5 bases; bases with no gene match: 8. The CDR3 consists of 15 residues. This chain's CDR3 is CASSHYGQGSYGYTF. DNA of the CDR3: TGTGCCAGCAGCCATTACGGACAGGGGAGCTATGGCTACACCTTC.

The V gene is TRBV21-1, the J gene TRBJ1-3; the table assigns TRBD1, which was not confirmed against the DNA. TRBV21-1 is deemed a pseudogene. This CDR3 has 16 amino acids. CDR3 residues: CASNCGNQGSGNTIYF. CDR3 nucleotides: TGTGCCAGCAACTGCGGAAACCAGGGATCTGGAAACACCATATATTTT.

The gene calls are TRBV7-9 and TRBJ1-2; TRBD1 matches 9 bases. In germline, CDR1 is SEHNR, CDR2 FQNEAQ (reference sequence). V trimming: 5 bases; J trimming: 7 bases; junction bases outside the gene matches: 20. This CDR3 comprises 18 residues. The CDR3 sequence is CASSPIETSRDRDGGYTF. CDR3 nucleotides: TGTGCCAGCAGCCCGATAGAGACCAGCCGGGACAGGGATGGTGGCTACACCTTC.

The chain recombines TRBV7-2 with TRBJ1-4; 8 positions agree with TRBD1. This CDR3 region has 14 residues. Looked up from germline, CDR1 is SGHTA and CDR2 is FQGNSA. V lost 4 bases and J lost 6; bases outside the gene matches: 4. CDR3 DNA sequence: TGTGCCAGCAGCTCGAGACAGGGGTATGAAAAACTGTTTTTT. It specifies CASSSRQGYEKLFF.

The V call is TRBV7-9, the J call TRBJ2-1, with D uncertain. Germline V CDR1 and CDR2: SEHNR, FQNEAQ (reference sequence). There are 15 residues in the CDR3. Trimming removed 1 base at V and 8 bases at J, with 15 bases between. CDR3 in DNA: TGTGCCAGCAGCTTAGAGAGGCGGAGTAGGGATGAGCAGTTCTTC. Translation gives CASSLERRSRDEQFF.

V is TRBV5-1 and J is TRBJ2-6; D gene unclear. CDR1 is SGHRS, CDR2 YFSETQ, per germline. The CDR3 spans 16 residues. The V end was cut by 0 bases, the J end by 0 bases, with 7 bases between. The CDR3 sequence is CASSLEAGSGANVLTF. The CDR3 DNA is TGCGCCAGCAGCTTGGAGGCAGGCTCTGGGGCCAACGTCCTGACTTTC.

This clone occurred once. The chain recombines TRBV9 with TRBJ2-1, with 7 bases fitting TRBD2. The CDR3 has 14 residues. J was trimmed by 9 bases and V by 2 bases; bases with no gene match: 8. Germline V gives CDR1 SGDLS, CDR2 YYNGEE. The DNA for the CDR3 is TGTGCCAGCAGCGTCGAGACTAGCTCGGGTGAGCAGTTCTTC. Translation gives CASSVETSSGEQFF.

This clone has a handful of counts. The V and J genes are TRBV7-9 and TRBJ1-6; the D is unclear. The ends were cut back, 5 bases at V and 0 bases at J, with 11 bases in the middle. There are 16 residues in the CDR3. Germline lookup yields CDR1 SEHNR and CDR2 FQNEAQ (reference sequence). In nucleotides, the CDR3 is TGTGCCAGCAGCACACAAGGGAGCTCCTATAATTCACCCCTCCACTTT. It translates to CASSTQGSSYNSPLHF.

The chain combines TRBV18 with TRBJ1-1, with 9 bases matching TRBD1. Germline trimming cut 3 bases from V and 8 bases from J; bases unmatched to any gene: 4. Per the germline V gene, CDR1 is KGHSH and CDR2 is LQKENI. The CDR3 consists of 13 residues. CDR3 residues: CASSPTGGAEAFF. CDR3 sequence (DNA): TGTGCCAGCTCACCGACAGGGGGAGCGGAAGCTTTCTTT. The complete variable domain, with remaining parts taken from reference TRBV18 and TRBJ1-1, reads NAGVMQNPRHLVRRRGQEARLRCSPMKGHSHVYWYRQLPEEGLKFMVYLQKENIIDESGMPKERFSAEFPKEGPSILRIQQVVRGDSAAYFCASSPTGGAEAFFGQGTRLTVV.

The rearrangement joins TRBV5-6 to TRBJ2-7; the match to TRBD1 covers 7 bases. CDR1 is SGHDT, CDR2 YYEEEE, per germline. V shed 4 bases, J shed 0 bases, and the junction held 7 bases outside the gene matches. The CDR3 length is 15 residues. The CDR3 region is CASSHNTGDSYEQYF. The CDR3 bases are TGTGCCAGCAGCCACAACACAGGGGACTCCTACGAGCAGTACTTC.

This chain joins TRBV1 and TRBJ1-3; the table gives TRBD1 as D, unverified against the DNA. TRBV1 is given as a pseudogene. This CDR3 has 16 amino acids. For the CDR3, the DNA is TGCACCAGCAGCCAATTGACAGGGGCGACTGGAAACACCATATATTTT. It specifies CTSSQLTGATGNTIYF.

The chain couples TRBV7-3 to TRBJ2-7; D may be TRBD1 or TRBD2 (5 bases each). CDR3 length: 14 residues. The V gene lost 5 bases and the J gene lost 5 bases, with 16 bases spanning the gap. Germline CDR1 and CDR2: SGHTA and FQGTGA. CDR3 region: CASSPGGSINEQYF. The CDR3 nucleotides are TGTGCCAGCAGCCCTGGGGGATCAATCAACGAGCAGTACTTC.

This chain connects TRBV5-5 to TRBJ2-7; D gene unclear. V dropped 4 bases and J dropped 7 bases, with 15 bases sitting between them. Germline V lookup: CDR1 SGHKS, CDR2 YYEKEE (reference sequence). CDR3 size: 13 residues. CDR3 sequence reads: CASSPAAVGEQYF. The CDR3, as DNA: TGTGCCAGCAGCCCTGCGGCGGTGGGGGAGCAGTACTTC.